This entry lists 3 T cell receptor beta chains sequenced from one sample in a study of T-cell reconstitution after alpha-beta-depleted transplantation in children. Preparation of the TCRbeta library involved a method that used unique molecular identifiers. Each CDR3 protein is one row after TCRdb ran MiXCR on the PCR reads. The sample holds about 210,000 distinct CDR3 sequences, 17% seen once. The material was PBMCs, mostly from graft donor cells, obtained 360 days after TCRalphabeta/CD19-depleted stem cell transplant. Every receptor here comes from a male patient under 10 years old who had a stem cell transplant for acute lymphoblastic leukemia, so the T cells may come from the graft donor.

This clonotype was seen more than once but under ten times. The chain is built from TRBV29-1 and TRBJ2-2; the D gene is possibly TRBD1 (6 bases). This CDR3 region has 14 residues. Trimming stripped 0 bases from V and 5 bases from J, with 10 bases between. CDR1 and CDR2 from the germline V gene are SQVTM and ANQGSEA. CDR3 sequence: CSVEEGARTGELFF. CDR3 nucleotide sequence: TGCAGCGTTGAAGAGGGGGCGAGGACCGGGGAGCTGTTTTTT.

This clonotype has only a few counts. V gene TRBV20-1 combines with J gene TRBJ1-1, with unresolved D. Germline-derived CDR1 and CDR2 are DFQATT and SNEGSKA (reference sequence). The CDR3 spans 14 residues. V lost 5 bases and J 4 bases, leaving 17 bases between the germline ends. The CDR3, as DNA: TGCAGTGCTGGGCCCACCTCGGGTGGCACTGAAGCTTTCTTT. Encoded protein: CSAGPTSGGTEAFF.

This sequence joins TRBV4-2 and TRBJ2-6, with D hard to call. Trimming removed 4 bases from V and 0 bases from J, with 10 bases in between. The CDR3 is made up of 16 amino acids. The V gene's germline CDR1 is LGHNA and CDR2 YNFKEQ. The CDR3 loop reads CASSRTENSGANVLTF. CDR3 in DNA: TGTGCCAGCAGCCGCACAGAGAACTCTGGGGCCAACGTCCTGACTTTC.